Included here is one T cell receptor beta chain sequence, with context. Every patient was untreated before thyroid surgery. These data belong to a study of metastatic and nonmetastatic thyroid tumors. TCRdb reanalyzed the PCR reads with MiXCR. The sample lists roughly 29,000 clones; around a quarter were seen once. The source is a female donor with papillary thyroid cancer or a benign thyroid nodule (not recorded which). Some clones in this sample may be carry-over from other donors' samples. The sample comprised blood.

This CDR3 is CASSDTGGAETQYF. CDR3 bases: TGTGCCAGCAGCGATACAGGGGGCGCAGAGACCCAGTACTTC. The rearrangement links TRBV2 to TRBJ2-5; the match to TRBD1 covers 9 bases. The CDR3 consists of 14 residues. The V and J ends lost 6 bases and 4 bases, in that order; junction bases with no gene match: 6. CDR1 and CDR2 (germline): SNHLY, FYNNEI.